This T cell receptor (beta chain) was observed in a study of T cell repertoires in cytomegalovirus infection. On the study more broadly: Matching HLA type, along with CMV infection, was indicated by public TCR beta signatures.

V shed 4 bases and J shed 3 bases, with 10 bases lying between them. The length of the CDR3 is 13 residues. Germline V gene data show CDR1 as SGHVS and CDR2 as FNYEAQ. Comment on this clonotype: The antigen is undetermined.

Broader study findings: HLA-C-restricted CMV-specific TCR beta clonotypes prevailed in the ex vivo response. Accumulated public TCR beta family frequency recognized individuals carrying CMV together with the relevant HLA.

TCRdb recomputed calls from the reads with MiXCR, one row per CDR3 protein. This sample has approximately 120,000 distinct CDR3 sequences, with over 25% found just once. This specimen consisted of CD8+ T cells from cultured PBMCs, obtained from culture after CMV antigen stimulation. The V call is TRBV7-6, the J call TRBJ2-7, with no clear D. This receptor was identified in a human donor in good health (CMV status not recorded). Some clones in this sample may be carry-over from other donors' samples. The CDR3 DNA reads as TGTGCCAGCAGCTCGACCCCTCTCTACGAGCAGTACTTC. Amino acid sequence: CASSSTPLYEQYF.